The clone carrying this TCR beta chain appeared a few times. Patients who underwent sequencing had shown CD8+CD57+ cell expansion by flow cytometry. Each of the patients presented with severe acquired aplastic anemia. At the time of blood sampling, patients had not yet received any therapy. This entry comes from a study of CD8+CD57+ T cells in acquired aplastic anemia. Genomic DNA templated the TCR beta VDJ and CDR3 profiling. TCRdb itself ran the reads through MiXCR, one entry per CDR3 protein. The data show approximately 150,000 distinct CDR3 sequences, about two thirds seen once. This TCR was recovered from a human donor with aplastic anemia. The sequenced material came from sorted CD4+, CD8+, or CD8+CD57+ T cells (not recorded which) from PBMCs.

As DNA, the CDR3 is TGTGCCAGCAGCCCCCTATCCGGGGAGCTGTTTTTT. Its protein is CASSPLSGELFF. The chain employs TRBV14 and TRBJ2-2; unclear D gene. Trimming removed 4 bases from V and 6 bases from J, with 6 bases in between. CDR3 length: 12 amino acids. Germline values: CDR1 SGHDN, CDR2 FVKESK.